This is a list of T cell receptor beta chains from one sample in a study of CD8 T cells in Susac syndrome. TCRdb reanalysed the immunoSEQ multiplex PCR reads using MiXCR and keeps one entry per CDR3 protein. Counted here are approximately 120,000 distinct CDR3 sequences, 96% occurring once; the ten biggest clones make up just over 0.095%. Sequences were obtained from CD4+ T cells from PBMCs. Receptors originate from a human donor in good health. The CDR3 runs from the conserved cysteine through the conserved F or W. D genes are given only for firm matches. The size field is filled for only some rows; it gives once, few, many or a size class.

>TRBV12-3/TRBV12-4|-|TRBJ2-5|-
CASRKTAPGKTQYF
>TRBV6-5|-|TRBJ2-7|TRBD1
CASSQSGTASEQYF
>TRBV5-4|once|TRBJ2-5|-
CASSRTGYQETQYF
>TRBV12-3/TRBV12-4|-|TRBJ1-4|-
CASSFGRGSEKLFF
>TRBV10-3|-|TRBJ2-1|TRBD2
CAIRPGLVGNEQFF
>TRBV2|-|TRBJ1-6|-
CASRQGARGSPLHF
>TRBV30|-|TRBJ2-3|-
CAWGEGSGTNTQYF
>TRBV29-1|-|TRBJ2-1|-
CSVCRSSYNEQFF
>TRBV20-1|-|TRBJ2-5|-
CSASFGGETQYF
>TRBV20-1|once|TRBJ2-1|TRBD1
CSARFGTGAYNEQFF
>TRBV3-1|once|TRBJ1-2|TRBD1
CASSQGKGGNYGYTF
>TRBV18|-|TRBJ1-3|-
CASSLRTTGSSGNTIYF
>TRBV20-1|-|TRBJ1-2|-
CSAPTGGGTDGYTF
>TRBV20-1|-|TRBJ2-7|TRBD1
CSATEPGQALRGYF
>TRBV20-1|-|TRBJ1-1|-
CSALKPMNTEAFF
>TRBV29-1|-|TRBJ1-1|TRBD1
CSVEGTGQRVTEAFF
>TRBV5-1|-|TRBJ2-7|TRBD1
CASSLAGQRNEQYF
>TRBV14|-|TRBJ1-5|-
CASSQGGEEGNQPQHF
>TRBV7-9|-|TRBJ2-5|TRBD2
CASSRGGRLQETQYF
>TRBV21-1|-|TRBJ2-7|-
CASSKFTLEYF
>TRBV29-1|-|TRBJ2-1|TRBD2
CSVGPTSGRTREQFF
>TRBV5-1|-|TRBJ2-3|-
CASSQVAGPADTQYF
>TRBV13|-|TRBJ2-5|-
CASSLSGETQYF
>TRBV24-1|-|TRBJ1-1|TRBD1
CATSDSGTENTEAFF